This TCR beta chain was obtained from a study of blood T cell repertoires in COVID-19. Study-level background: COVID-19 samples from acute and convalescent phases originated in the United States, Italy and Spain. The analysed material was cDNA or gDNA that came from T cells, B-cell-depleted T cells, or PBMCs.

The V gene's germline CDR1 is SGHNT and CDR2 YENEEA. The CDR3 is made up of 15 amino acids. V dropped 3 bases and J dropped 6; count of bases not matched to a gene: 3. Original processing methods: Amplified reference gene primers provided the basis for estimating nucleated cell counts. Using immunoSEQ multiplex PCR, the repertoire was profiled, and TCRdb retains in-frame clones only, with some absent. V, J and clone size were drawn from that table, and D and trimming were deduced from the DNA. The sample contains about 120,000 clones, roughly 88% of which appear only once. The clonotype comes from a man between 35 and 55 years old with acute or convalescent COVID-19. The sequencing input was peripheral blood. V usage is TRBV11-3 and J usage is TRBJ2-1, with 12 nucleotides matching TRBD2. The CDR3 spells CASSFSSGGVNEQFF. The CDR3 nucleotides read TGTGCCAGCAGCTTCTCTAGCGGGGGGGTCAATGAGCAGTTCTTC.